The 4 T cell receptor beta chains reported below all come from one sample, sequenced in a study of blood T cell repertoires in COVID-19. Clones were sequenced by immunoSEQ multiplex PCR, and TCRdb holds only the in-frame ones, with some missing. Of just over 650,000 clones in the sample, over 80% were seen once. Sequences were obtained from peripheral blood. These receptor sequences come from a woman between 18 and 30 years old with acute or convalescent COVID-19.

This clone was found once. The V and J genes are TRBV7-9 and TRBJ1-1; perhaps TRBD1 as D (5 bases). CDR3 size: 14 residues. CDR1 and CDR2 (germline): SEHNR, FQNEAQ (reference sequence). Trimming removed 5 bases from V and 4 bases from J, with 14 bases in between. The DNA of the CDR3 is TGTGCCAGCAGCCTTCTAGGGGCGCCCACTGAAGCTTTCTTT. The encoded protein is CASSLLGAPTEAFF.

The chain joins TRBV3-1 (or the pseudogene TRBV3-2) to TRBJ2-6, with 7 bases aligning to TRBD2. V lost 10 bases, J lost 0 bases, and 12 bases stayed unmatched. CDR3 length: 17 amino acids. Germline V gene sequence: CDR1 LGHDT, CDR2 YNNKEL (reference sequence). The CDR3 protein is CATAGTKVFSGANVLTF. CDR3 nucleotide sequence: TGTGCCACCGCCGGGACTAAAGTTTTCTCTGGGGCCAACGTCCTGACTTTC.

The chain joins TRBV4-1 to TRBJ2-3; D gene ambiguous. The germline V gene encodes CDR1 MGHRA and CDR2 YSYEKL. CDR3 length equals 14 residues. Deletions cut 4 bases from V and 1 base from J, with 9 bases between. CDR3 protein: CASSPSFGTDTQYF. The DNA for the CDR3 is TGCGCCAGCAGCCCCTCTTTCGGCACAGATACGCAGTATTTT.

The rearrangement links TRBV19 to TRBJ1-2, with D possibly TRBD1 on 6 matching bases. From germline, CDR1 is LNHDA and CDR2 SQIVND (reference sequence). Trimming left V 6 bases short and J 7 bases short, with 24 bases between. There are 16 residues in the CDR3. This chain's CDR3 is CASSPRPERGLAGYTF. The CDR3 bases are TGTGCCAGTAGCCCTCGTCCTGAGCGGGGGCTTGCTGGCTACACCTTC.